This entry lists 21 T cell receptor beta chains sequenced from one sample in a study of control samples from healthy donors and cancer patients. The method was immunoSEQ multiplex PCR; TCRdb's version includes in-frame clones alone and lacks a portion of them. The profile shows about 150,000 clones, about 94% of them singletons. Sequences were obtained from blood. These receptors were taken from a man aged 40-50 years in good health.

This chain joins TRBV19 and TRBJ2-7; 9 nucleotides align to TRBD1. Trimming took 6 bases from V and 3 from J; bases not matched to a gene: 21. Germline V lookup: CDR1 LNHDA, CDR2 SQIVND (reference sequence). This CDR3 has 19 residues. In DNA, the CDR3 is TGTGCCAGTAGCAAAATACCGGACCACAGGGGGCGAAGGGGCTACGAGCAGTACTTC. It yields the protein CASSKIPDHRGRRGYEQYF.

This rearrangement joins TRBV9 to TRBJ1-2, with D unclear. Germline V lookup: CDR1 SGDLS, CDR2 YYNGEE. The V gene lost 0 bases and the J gene lost 8 bases, with 11 bases spanning the gap. The CDR3 extends over 13 amino acids. The CDR3 spells CASSVELGVGYTF. The CDR3 DNA reads as TGTGCCAGCAGCGTAGAACTCGGGGTAGGCTACACCTTC. Full variable domain (outside the CDR3, taken from reference TRBV9 and TRBJ1-2): DSGVTQTPKHLITATGQRVTLRCSPRSGDLSVYWYQQSLDQGLQFLIQYYNGEERAKGNILERFSAQQFPDLHSELNLSSLELGDSALYFCASSVELGVGYTFGSGTRLTVV.

The rearrangement joins TRBV19 to TRBJ1-3; D not certain. V was clipped by 4 bases and J by 6 bases, with 7 bases between them. The CDR3 spans 12 residues. Germline V gene sequence: CDR1 LNHDA, CDR2 SQIVND (reference sequence). The CDR3: CASSTLQNTIYF. DNA of the CDR3: TGTGCCAGTAGTACCCTCCAAAACACCATATATTTT.

The genes are TRBV5-1 and TRBJ1-1; D perhaps matches TRBD1 (5 bases). Trimming removed 2 bases from V and 1 base from J, with 12 bases in between. The CDR3 sequence is 15 residues long. The germline V gene has CDR1 SGHRS and CDR2 YFSETQ. CDR3 sequence (DNA): TGCGCCAGCAGCTTACGGGACGGGAGGAACACTGAAGCTTTCTTT. Translation gives CASSLRDGRNTEAFF.

V and J are TRBV7-9 and TRBJ1-4; a weak D match, TRBD1 (5 bases). In germline, CDR1 is SEHNR, CDR2 FQNEAQ (reference sequence). The CDR3 is 15 amino acids. The V end lost 5 bases, the J end lost 6 bases, and 16 bases lay between the germline ends. CDR3 DNA sequence: TGTGCCAGCAGCCCCGGGACGGAGCCTGATGAAAAACTGTTTTTT. Its translation: CASSPGTEPDEKLFF.

The chain carries TRBV2 and TRBJ1-4; D unresolved. Germline V gene lookup returns CDR1 SNHLY and CDR2 FYNNEI. The CDR3 covers 15 residues. Trimming stripped 7 bases from V and 8 bases from J, with 20 bases between. The CDR3 spells CASNFLLRREEKLFF. The CDR3 DNA sequence: TGTGCCAGCAATTTCCTCTTACGAAGGGAGGAAAAACTGTTTTTT. Full variable domain (remainder filled in from reference TRBV2 and TRBJ1-4): EPEVTQTPSHQVTQMGQEVILRCVPISNHLYFYWYRQILGQKVEFLVSFYNNEISEKSEIFDDQFSVERPDGSNFTLKIRSTKLEDSAMYFCASNFLLRREEKLFFGSGTQLSVL.

The chain joins TRBV5-1 to TRBJ1-6, with D perhaps TRBD1 (5 bases). This CDR3 is 14 amino acids long. Trimming stripped 4 bases from V and 6 bases from J, with 11 bases between. Germline V gives CDR1 SGHRS, CDR2 YFSETQ. Written as DNA, the CDR3 is TGCGCCAGCAGCCCGGGGGTAGGTAATTCACCCCTCCACTTT. It translates to CASSPGVGNSPLHF.

The chain links TRBV18 to TRBJ2-1; TRBD1 or TRBD2 may be the D gene (5 bases each). The germline V gene encodes CDR1 KGHSH and CDR2 LQKENI. The CDR3 is made up of 14 amino acids. Trimming cost V 5 bases and J 9 bases, with 17 bases left between them. Here the CDR3 reads CASSWDRPAGEQFF. For the CDR3, the DNA is TGTGCCAGCTCATGGGACCGACCGGCGGGTGAGCAGTTCTTC.

The genes are TRBV5-1 and TRBJ1-5, with 8 bases fitting TRBD1. V dropped 4 bases and J dropped 1; count of bases not matched to a gene: 7. The CDR3 loop spans 16 amino acids. The germline V gene encodes CDR1 SGHRS and CDR2 YFSETQ. The CDR3 sequence: CASSHGQGVSNQPQHF. The CDR3 coding sequence is TGCGCCAGCAGCCACGGACAGGGCGTCAGCAATCAGCCCCAGCATTTT.

The V gene is TRBV28, the J gene TRBJ1-4, with D hard to call. V dropped 6 bases and J dropped 5 bases, with 10 bases sitting between them. Germline V gene sequence: CDR1 MDHEN, CDR2 SYDVKM. The CDR3 consists of 13 residues. This chain's CDR3 is CASRDDGNEKLFF. As DNA, the CDR3 is TGTGCCAGCAGGGACGACGGAAATGAAAAACTGTTTTTT. The variable domain in full, with the rest retrieved from reference TRBV28 and TRBJ1-4, is DVKVTQSSRYLVKRTGEKVFLECVQDMDHENMFWYRQDPGLGLRLIYFSYDVKMKEKGDIPEGYSVSREKKERFSLILESASTNQTSMYLCASRDDGNEKLFFGSGTQLSVL.

The J gene is TRBJ1-1, the V gene TRBV12-5; 7 bases match TRBD1. The CDR3 contains 16 residues. V lost 0 bases to trimming and J lost 4 bases; unmatched junction nucleotides: 8. Germline assignment: CDR1 LGHNT and CDR2 FRNRAP. CDR3 sequence (DNA): TGTGCTAGTGGTTTGGTATTCAGGGGGTCTACCACTGAAGCTTTCTTT. This encodes CASGLVFRGSTTEAFF.

Only one count was recorded for this clone. The chain recombines TRBV10-3 with TRBJ1-2; 7 bases align to TRBD1. Per the germline V gene, CDR1 is ENHRY and CDR2 is SYGVKD. Trimming cost V 3 bases and J 4 bases; bases outside gene matches: 8. CDR3 length: 15 residues. The chain's CDR3 is CAISEPQTGIYGYTF. In DNA form, the CDR3 reads TGTGCCATCAGTGAACCTCAGACAGGGATCTATGGCTACACCTTC.

In regard to this clone: Other DNA sequences of this sample code for an identical CDR3. CDR3 DNA sequence: TGTGCCAGCAGTCTAGGGACAGGTAGCCAAAACATTCAGTACTTC. Translated: CASSLGTGSQNIQYF. V and J are TRBV27 and TRBJ2-4; 8 bases align to TRBD1. The length of the CDR3 is 15 residues. Germline V CDR1 and CDR2: MNHEY, SMNVEV (reference sequence). With 5 bases clipped from V and 5 bases from J, the junction kept 8 bases outside the gene matches.

CDR3 sequence (DNA): TGTGCCAGTAGTGGAGGGCCAGATACGCAGTATTTT. Protein product: CASSGGPDTQYF. This chain joins TRBV19 and TRBJ2-3, with D perhaps TRBD2 (6 bases). The germline V gene encodes CDR1 LNHDA and CDR2 SQIVND (reference sequence). This CDR3 has 12 amino acids. Trimming took off 5 bases at V and 4 bases at J, with 7 bases between the two ends.

The chain recombines TRBV5-4 with TRBJ1-6, with 8 positions matching TRBD1. V shed 6 bases, J shed 9 bases, and the junction held 8 bases outside the gene matches. CDR3 length: 14 amino acids. CDR1 is SGHNT, CDR2 YYREEE, per germline (reference sequence). The CDR3 sequence is CASNDRDRISPLHF. The CDR3 DNA sequence: TGTGCCAGCAATGATCGGGACAGGATTTCACCCCTCCACTTT.

This rearrangement joins TRBV6-5 to TRBJ2-4; tentative D call: TRBD1 (5 bases). The germline V and J ends were trimmed by 4 bases and 6 bases, with 13 bases remaining between them. The CDR3 length is 14 residues. Per the germline V gene, CDR1 is MNHEY and CDR2 is SVGAGI. CDR3 in amino acids: CASSSYDSSNIQYF. The CDR3, as DNA: TGTGCCAGCAGTTCTTATGACAGTTCAAACATTCAGTACTTC.

The V gene is TRBV2, the J gene TRBJ1-5; unclear D gene. CDR3 length equals 14 residues. Trimming pared 4 bases from V and 0 bases from J, leaving 7 bases between. Germline V gives CDR1 SNHLY, CDR2 FYNNEI. The CDR3 DNA sequence: TGTGCCAGCAGTGCTGCAGATAGCAATCAGCCCCAGCATTTT. Protein product: CASSAADSNQPQHF.

The chain combines TRBV30 with TRBJ2-1; 9 nucleotides align to TRBD1. With V trimmed by 2 bases and J by 8 bases, 7 bases remained unmatched. The CDR3 runs 14 residues. Germline lookup yields CDR1 GTSNPN and CDR2 SVGIG (reference sequence). The CDR3 nucleotides are TGTGCCTGGAGTTTGGGACAGGGCGGTGATGAGCAGTTCTTC. Encoded protein: CAWSLGQGGDEQFF.

The V call is TRBV30, the J call TRBJ1-6, with D possibly matching TRBD1 (6 bases). CDR1 is GTSNPN, CDR2 SVGIG, per germline (reference sequence). The CDR3 is made up of 14 amino acids. Trimming took off 5 bases at V and 5 bases at J, with 13 bases between the two ends. The CDR3 sequence is CAWGSGGNNSPLHF. CDR3 DNA sequence: TGTGCCTGGGGGTCGGGGGGCAATAATTCACCCCTCCACTTT.

The chain recombines TRBV3-1 (or the pseudogene TRBV3-2) with TRBJ2-1; possible D gene TRBD1, 5 bases. The CDR3 has 15 residues. Trimming removed 4 bases at V and 2 bases at J, with 12 bases between. The germline gives CDR1 LGHDT, CDR2 YNNKEL (reference sequence). DNA of the CDR3: TGTGCCAGCAGCCGCCTTATAGGGGCCTACAATGAGCAGTTCTTC. Its translation is CASSRLIGAYNEQFF.

The chain links TRBV19 to TRBJ1-2; 8 bases fit TRBD1. Unmatched junction bases numbered 8, after V lost 6 bases and J lost 8 bases. The CDR3 runs to 13 residues. Germline V gene lookup returns CDR1 LNHDA and CDR2 SQIVND (reference sequence). CDR3 DNA sequence: TGTGCCAGTAGCCCCGGGACAGGCCAAGGCTACACCTTC. Protein sequence: CASSPGTGQGYTF.